Following are 21 T cell receptor beta chains from one sample sequenced in a study of identical twins. TCRdb re-called the 5' RACE reads with MiXCR, one entry per CDR3 protein. This table has about 790,000 distinct CDR3 sequences, 15% to 20% appearing once. The same sample was also studied in work on T cells expressing NK-cell markers.

Sequencing was performed on PBMCs. Every receptor here comes from a woman younger than 30 in good health.

This clonotype was detected many times. J is TRBJ2-1 and V is TRBV7-9, with D perhaps matching TRBD2 (6 bases). V lost 1 base, J lost 2 bases, and 15 bases lay in between. This CDR3 is 17 amino acids long. The germline gives CDR1 SEHNR, CDR2 FQNEAQ (reference sequence). Here the CDR3 DNA reads TGTGCCAGCAGCTTAGAAGCAGCGGGCCTAACCTACAATGAGCAGTTCTTC. Its protein is CASSLEAAGLTYNEQFF.

The chain carries TRBV27 and TRBJ2-7; D is unclear. This CDR3 is 15 amino acids long. Deletions cut 2 bases from V and 2 bases from J, with 13 bases between. Looked up from germline, CDR1 is MNHEY and CDR2 is SMNVEV (reference sequence). CDR3 bases: TGTGCCAGCAGTTTAAGCCGGACCCTTACCTACGAGCAGTACTTC. Its translation: CASSLSRTLTYEQYF.

This clonotype was seen a few times. The chain has TRBV6-1 and TRBJ2-1, with 10 bases aligning to TRBD2. The ends lost 4 bases at V and 8 bases at J; junction bases unmatched: 8. The length of the CDR3 is 15 residues. CDR1 and CDR2 (germline): MNHNS, SASEGT. The CDR3 DNA reads TGTGCCAGCAGTGCAAGCGGGGGGGCTGGGTATGAGCAGTTCTTC. It yields the protein CASSASGGAGYEQFF.

The chain carries TRBV7-2 and TRBJ1-1; TRBD1 matches 7 bases. V was pared by 0 bases and J by 3 bases, with 4 bases of the junction left unmatched. Per germline, CDR1 SGHTA and CDR2 FQGNSA. The CDR3 runs 15 residues. The CDR3 loop reads CASSLAPTGHTEAFF. The CDR3 DNA reads as TGTGCCAGCAGCTTAGCGCCGACAGGGCACACTGAAGCTTTCTTT.

This clonotype has only a few counts. The chain joins TRBV10-3 to TRBJ1-1; possibly TRBD1 for D (6 bases). The CDR3 is 14 residues long. The germline V and J ends were trimmed by 6 bases and 1 base, with 12 bases remaining between them. Germline V gives CDR1 ENHRY, CDR2 SYGVKD. The CDR3 sequence is CAISPKQGNTEAFF. The CDR3 DNA sequence: TGTGCCATCAGCCCCAAACAGGGGAACACTGAAGCTTTCTTT.

This clonotype appeared a few times. This chain joins TRBV20-1 and TRBJ2-3; the D gene is possibly TRBD2 (6 bases). Germline CDR1 reads DFQATT; CDR2 reads SNEGSKA (reference sequence). The length of the CDR3 is 14 residues. Trimming took off 4 bases at V and 5 bases at J, with 16 bases between the two ends. As DNA, the CDR3 is TGCAGTGCTACCCAGGGAGGAAGAGTAGATACGCAGTATTTT. Its protein product is CSATQGGRVDTQYF.

This clonotype was seen a handful of times. This chain joins TRBV9 and TRBJ1-1; D unresolved. The CDR3 extends over 14 amino acids. The V gene's germline CDR1 is SGDLS and CDR2 YYNGEE. V lost 0 bases and J 2 bases, leaving 8 bases between the germline ends. The CDR3 coding sequence is TGTGCCAGCAGCGTAGGGGATCCTAACACTGAAGCTTTCTTT. This codes for CASSVGDPNTEAFF.

This sequence joins TRBV7-2 and TRBJ2-1; 7 bases fit TRBD2. Trimming at V came to 3 bases and at J to 2 bases, leaving 4 bases not matched to a gene. Germline CDR1 is SGHTA and CDR2 is FQGNSA. This CDR3 is 15 amino acids long. This CDR3 reads CASSFYAGAYNEQFF. In DNA form, the CDR3 reads TGTGCCAGCAGCTTCTATGCGGGAGCCTACAATGAGCAGTTCTTC.

The gene calls are TRBV7-6 and TRBJ2-3, with D unresolved. Germline V gene lookup returns CDR1 SGHVS and CDR2 FNYEAQ. The CDR3 covers 14 residues. V was clipped by 7 bases and J by 2 bases, with 13 bases between them. The CDR3 is CASNFPRNTDTQYF. CDR3 nucleotides: TGTGCCAGCAACTTTCCACGTAACACAGATACGCAGTATTTT.

This clonotype was seen a handful of times. The rearrangement links TRBV29-1 to TRBJ2-3; 8 positions match TRBD2. The CDR3 sequence is 13 residues long. The V gene's germline CDR1 is SQVTM and CDR2 ANQGSEA. V shed 8 bases and J 2 bases; nucleotides not matched to a gene: 6. The CDR3 coding sequence is TGCAGCCGGGGGGGCAGTGACACAGATACGCAGTATTTT. Translated: CSRGGSDTDTQYF.

This chain's CDR3 is CATSRDNAETQYF. CDR3 in DNA: TGTGCCACCAGCAGAGATAACGCAGAGACCCAGTACTTC. This sequence joins TRBV15 and TRBJ2-5; D ambiguous. CDR1 and CDR2 from the germline V gene are LNHNV and YYDKDF (reference sequence). The CDR3 runs to 13 residues. Trimming cost V 0 bases and J 4 bases, with 6 bases left between them.

This clonotype showed up just a few times. This sequence joins TRBV20-1 and TRBJ2-1; 8 bases are shared with TRBD2. The CDR3 runs 15 residues. Germline V gene sequence: CDR1 DFQATT, CDR2 SNEGSKA (reference sequence). V trimming: 5 bases; J trimming: 0 bases; junction bases outside the gene matches: 6. DNA for the CDR3: TGCAGTGCTCGGTCACTAGCGGACTCCTACAATGAGCAGTTCTTC. Translating it yields CSARSLADSYNEQFF.

This clonotype has a handful of counts. The V and J genes are TRBV18 and TRBJ2-1; 9 nucleotides match TRBD1. The ends lost 6 bases at V and 6 bases at J; junction bases unmatched: 6. CDR1 is KGHSH, CDR2 LQKENI, per germline. The CDR3 runs 14 residues. Here the CDR3 reads CASSSGQGLNEQFF. The CDR3 nucleotides are TGTGCCAGCTCTTCGGGACAGGGACTCAATGAGCAGTTCTTC.

This clonotype was seen a few times. V and J are TRBV5-1 and TRBJ2-2; 8 bases agree with TRBD2. CDR1 and CDR2 from the germline V gene are SGHRS and YFSETQ. The CDR3 is 15 amino acids. The V segment lost 2 bases and the J segment 4 bases; nucleotides outside the gene matches: 4. CDR3 nucleotides: TGCGCCAGCAGCTTAACTAGCGGTCGCACCGGGGAGCTGTTTTTT. It is translated as CASSLTSGRTGELFF. Complete variable domain (other parts from reference TRBV5-1 and TRBJ2-2): KAGVTQTPRYLIKTRGQQVTLSCSPISGHRSVSWYQQTPGQGLQFLFEYFSETQRNKGNFPGRFSGRQFSNSRSEMNVSTLELGDSALYLCASSLTSGRTGELFFGEGSRLTVL.

This clonotype has a count of ten or more. The chain joins TRBV7-9 to TRBJ2-1; either TRBD1 or TRBD2 may supply D (6 bases each). V lost 1 base and J 2 bases, leaving 12 bases between the germline ends. This CDR3 is 16 amino acids long. Germline assignment: CDR1 SEHNR and CDR2 FQNEAQ (reference sequence). The CDR3, as DNA: TGTGCCAGCAGCTTAGTAGGGGGACTGACCTACAATGAGCAGTTCTTC. This gives the protein CASSLVGGLTYNEQFF.

This chain joins TRBV30 and TRBJ2-3, with 9 bases lining up with TRBD2. V lost 0 bases to trimming and J lost 2 bases; unmatched junction nucleotides: 12. Per the germline V gene, CDR1 is GTSNPN and CDR2 is SVGIG (reference sequence). The CDR3 consists of 18 residues. This CDR3 reads CAWSVGSRGRALTDTQYF. In DNA form, the CDR3 reads TGTGCCTGGAGTGTAGGAAGTCGCGGGAGGGCCCTCACAGATACGCAGTATTTT.

This clonotype has just a few counts. The chain links TRBV20-1 to TRBJ2-3; 14 bases are shared with TRBD2. This CDR3 has 16 amino acids. Germline V gene lookup returns CDR1 DFQATT and CDR2 SNEGSKA (reference sequence). V lost 5 bases, J lost 6 bases, and 10 bases stayed unmatched. The CDR3, as DNA: TGCAGTGCTCTGCCGACTAGCGGGGGGGGAGGCGATACGCAGTATTTT. Its protein product is CSALPTSGGGGDTQYF.

This clonotype was observed at least ten times. The V and J genes are TRBV29-1 and TRBJ2-1; 8 bases agree with TRBD2. The CDR3 spans 16 residues. The V and J ends lost 0 bases and 0 bases, in that order; junction bases with no gene match: 4. Germline V lookup: CDR1 SQVTM, CDR2 ANQGSEA. CDR3 DNA sequence: TGCAGCGTTGAAGACAGCCTAGCGGGCTCCTACAATGAGCAGTTCTTC. Encoded protein: CSVEDSLAGSYNEQFF.

The chain carries TRBV18 and TRBJ2-7, with D tentatively TRBD1 (6 bases). Deletions cut 4 bases from V and 5 bases from J, with 18 bases between. Germline CDR1 KGHSH, CDR2 LQKENI. CDR3 length equals 15 residues. The CDR3 DNA follows: TGTGCCAGCTCACACCGGGACATCACTTCCAACGAGCAGTACTTC. Translating gives CASSHRDITSNEQYF.

This clonotype has a handful of counts. This chain connects TRBV15 to TRBJ2-7; tentative D call: TRBD1 (7 bases). The length of the CDR3 is 14 residues. V shed 3 bases and J shed 2 bases, with 11 bases lying between them. Germline V gene data show CDR1 as LNHNV and CDR2 as YYDKDF (reference sequence). The CDR3 nucleotides are TGTGCCACCAGCAGCACAGGGGAGGCCTACGAGCAGTACTTC. It yields the protein CATSSTGEAYEQYF.

The table lists this clonotype with a few counts. CDR3 residues: CATSPDRGIYNEQFF. The CDR3 DNA reads TGTGCCACCAGCCCGGACAGAGGAATCTACAATGAGCAGTTCTTC. This sequence joins TRBV15 and TRBJ2-1; D may be TRBD1 (6 bases). This CDR3 is built from 15 residues. CDR1 is LNHNV and CDR2 is YYDKDF in the germline V gene (reference sequence). V shed 5 bases and J shed 3 bases, with 14 bases lying between them. Looking up the rest from reference TRBV15 and TRBJ2-1 gives the full variable domain: DAMVIQNPRYQVTQFGKPVTLSCSQTLNHNVMYWYQQKSSQAPKLLFHYYDKDFNNEADTPDNFQSRRPNTSFCFLDIRSPGLGDTAMYLCATSPDRGIYNEQFFGPGTRLTVL.